One and the same sample provided the 20 T cell receptor beta chains below, sequenced in a study of T cells in Graves' hyperthyroidism and ophthalmopathy. What was amplified from RNA transcripts were TCR beta CDR3 regions. The HTBI set primed first-round TCR CDR3 RT-PCR. TCRdb independently ran MiXCR on the multiplex PCR reads; one entry per CDR3 protein. Altogether hundreds of thousands of distinct CDR3 sequences are present, nearly 45% being singletons, with the ten largest covering less than 9.5%. The sequenced material came from peripheral blood or thyroid tissue (not recorded which). The receptors shown here come from an adult man with Graves' disease, either hyperthyroidism or ophthalmopathy (not recorded which).

With regard to this clonotype: The junction does not match germline at one end; this may be a read error. J is TRBJ1-3 and V is TRBV15; possibly TRBD1 for D (6 bases). This CDR3 comprises 16 residues. Germline V CDR1 and CDR2: LNHNV, YYDKDF (reference sequence). CDR3 in amino acids: CATSRSGDISGNTIYF. The CDR3, as DNA: TGTGCCACCAGCAGATCAGGGGACATCTCTGGAAACACCATATACTTT.

The gene calls are TRBV29-1 and TRBJ2-5, with 11 bases fitting TRBD1. V gave up 6 bases and J gave up 4 bases; unmatched junction bases: 10. Looked up from germline, CDR1 is SQVTM and CDR2 is ANQGSEA. The CDR3 consists of 15 residues. For the CDR3, the DNA is TGCAGCGTCCGCGGACAGGGGGCCCGTCTAGAGACCCAGTACTTC. It codes for CSVRGQGARLETQYF. Combining the CDR3 with reference TRBV29-1 and TRBJ2-5 gives the whole variable domain SAVISQKPSRDICQRGTSLTIQCQVDSQVTMMFWYRQQPGQSLTLIATANQGSEATYESGFVIDKFPISRPNLTFSTLTVSNMSPEDSSIYLCSVRGQGARLETQYFGPGTRLLVL.

This clonotype has only a few counts. CDR3 bases: TGCGCCAGCAGCTTGGGTGATACGGGGTTGGAGGGCTACACCTTC. It encodes CASSLGDTGLEGYTF. J is TRBJ1-2 and V is TRBV5-1; D ambiguous. CDR1 and CDR2 (germline): SGHRS, YFSETQ. V lost 0 bases, J lost 8 bases, and 17 bases lay in between. CDR3 length equals 15 residues.

The rearrangement links TRBV15 to TRBJ1-6; no firm D call. The germline gives CDR1 LNHNV, CDR2 YYDKDF (reference sequence). The length of the CDR3 is 13 residues. Trimming stripped 0 bases from V and 7 bases from J, with 4 bases between. The CDR3 nucleotides read TGTGCCACCAGCAGAGATATAAATTCACCCCTCCACTTT. Protein product: CATSRDINSPLHF.

This chain joins TRBV6-1 and TRBJ2-2; TRBD2 aligns across 9 bases. J gave up 4 bases and V 10 bases, and 10 bases lay outside the gene matches. Germline lookup yields CDR1 MNHNS and CDR2 SASEGT. CDR3 length equals 15 residues. CDR3 sequence: CATYDSGGLTGELFF. CDR3 DNA: TGTGCCACCTATGACAGCGGGGGGCTCACCGGGGAGCTGTTTTTT.

The chain recombines TRBV7-9 with TRBJ2-7; D might be TRBD2 (5 bases). Trimming removed 4 bases at V and 7 bases at J, with 17 bases between. CDR1 and CDR2 (germline): SEHNR, FQNEAQ (reference sequence). The CDR3 has 14 residues. In DNA, the CDR3 is TGTGCCAGCAGCTCCCTCGGGGATGGGAATGAGCAGTACTTC. It is translated as CASSSLGDGNEQYF.

This chain links TRBV19 with TRBJ1-2; no reliable D call. The CDR3 length is 15 residues. The germline CDR1 and CDR2 sequences are LNHDA and SQIVND (reference sequence). With 7 bases removed from V and 7 bases from J, the gap between germline ends came to 22 bases. The chain's CDR3 is CASISTTDFGGGYTF. As DNA, the CDR3 is TGTGCCAGTATAAGTACGACCGACTTTGGTGGTGGCTACACCTTC.

Concerning this clonotype itself: Its ends do not fully match the called genes, so a read error is possible. CDR3 nucleotide sequence: TGTGCCATCAGTGAAGCGGGACAGCGTAATGAAAAACTGTTTTTT. As protein: CAISEAGQRNEKLFF. The rearrangement links TRBV6-1 to TRBJ1-4; 7 positions agree with TRBD1. This CDR3 has 15 residues. Germline V gives CDR1 MNHNS, CDR2 SASEGT.

This clonotype was observed many times. The chain couples TRBV10-3 to TRBJ1-1, with 7 bases matching TRBD1. CDR1 is ENHRY and CDR2 is SYGVKD in the germline V gene. The length of the CDR3 is 14 residues. The trim removed 2 bases at V and 11 bases at J, leaving 11 bases unmatched. The CDR3 sequence is CAISESRGGVVAFF. In DNA, the CDR3 is TGTGCCATCAGTGAGAGCCGAGGGGGCGTGGTGGCTTTCTTT.

The rearrangement joins TRBV7-3 to TRBJ1-1, with D perhaps matching TRBD1 (5 bases). Trimming stripped 1 base from V and 7 bases from J, with 19 bases between. The CDR3 runs to 16 residues. Germline CDR1 is SGHTA and CDR2 is FQGTGA. The CDR3 sequence: CASSLIPRGTMFEAFF. The DNA for the CDR3 is TGTGCCAGCAGCTTAATCCCCCGGGGGACGATGTTTGAAGCTTTCTTT.

This clonotype showed up many times. The J gene is TRBJ2-7, the V gene TRBV7-9; D is uncertain. This CDR3 region has 12 residues. The germline V gene has CDR1 SEHNR and CDR2 FQNEAQ (reference sequence). Trimming left V 4 bases short and J 7 bases short, with 11 bases between. This CDR3 is CASSYQVGEQYF. Here the CDR3 DNA reads TGTGCCAGCAGCTACCAAGTAGGAGAGCAGTACTTC.

The chain carries TRBV29-1 and TRBJ2-7; possibly TRBD1 or TRBD2 for D (5 bases each). The CDR3 consists of 13 residues. V shed 8 bases and J shed 5 bases, with 19 bases lying between them. CDR1 is SQVTM and CDR2 is ANQGSEA in the germline V gene. Here the CDR3 DNA reads TGCAGCCTAAGGGACGGCCGGGGCCACGAGCAGTACTTC. Translated: CSLRDGRGHEQYF.

The V and J genes are TRBV2 and TRBJ1-5; D not resolved. Trimming removed 11 bases from V and 7 bases from J, with 21 bases in between. Looked up from germline, CDR1 is SNHLY and CDR2 is FYNNEI. The CDR3 sequence is 14 residues long. CDR3 region: CAASAARVGQPQHF. The CDR3 DNA reads as TGTGCCGCCAGTGCCGCCCGGGTGGGACAGCCCCAGCATTTT.

This clonotype was counted many times. This chain joins TRBV29-1 and TRBJ2-5; 7 nucleotides agree with TRBD1. Germline CDR1 and CDR2: SQVTM and ANQGSEA. This CDR3 has 13 amino acids. The V and J ends lost 8 bases and 7 bases, in that order; junction bases with no gene match: 13. CDR3: CSFEGASVRTQYF. DNA for the CDR3: TGCAGCTTCGAGGGGGCCTCAGTAAGGACCCAGTACTTC.

As regards this clonotype: A much larger clone is a single base away; this may be a read error. This chain connects TRBV7-2 to TRBJ2-7; D tentatively reads TRBD1 or TRBD2 (5 bases each). There are 15 residues in the CDR3. Per the germline V gene, CDR1 is SGHTA and CDR2 is FQGNSA. V was shortened by 8 bases and J by 0 bases, with 17 bases between the two germline ends. The CDR3 loop is CASGAGTVISYEQYF. DNA for the CDR3: TGTGCCAGCGGAGCCGGGACGGTGATCTCCTACGAGCAGTACTTC.

This rearrangement joins TRBV2 to TRBJ1-1; TRBD1 matches at 7 bases. J was trimmed by 0 bases and V by 11 bases; bases with no gene match: 3. CDR3 length equals 12 residues. Germline CDR1 reads SNHLY; CDR2 reads FYNNEI. The DNA of the CDR3 is TGTGCCGGCGGACAGGTGAACACTGAAGCTTTCTTT. Its protein is CAGGQVNTEAFF.

This clonotype was counted ten times or more. The V call is TRBV20-1, the J call TRBJ1-5; possibly TRBD1 for D (6 bases). The V end was cut by 6 bases, the J end by 6 bases, with 12 bases between. Germline values: CDR1 DFQATT, CDR2 SNEGSKA (reference sequence). The CDR3 consists of 12 residues. Here the CDR3 reads CSATTGIQPQHF. As DNA, the CDR3 is TGCAGTGCGACAACAGGGATTCAGCCCCAGCATTTT.

This clonotype was counted between two and nine times. The genes are TRBV11-2 and TRBJ2-7; perhaps TRBD1 as D (5 bases). Per the germline V gene, CDR1 is SGHAT and CDR2 is FQNNGV. V dropped 6 bases and J dropped 5 bases, with 14 bases sitting between them. The length of the CDR3 is 13 residues. The CDR3 loop reads CASSSAGPNEQYF. The CDR3 nucleotides read TGTGCCAGCAGTTCGGCAGGGCCTAACGAGCAGTACTTC. The full variable domain, its missing parts supplied by reference TRBV11-2 and TRBJ2-7, is EAGVAQSPRYKIIEKRQSVAFWCNPISGHATLYWYQQILGQGPKLLIQFQNNGVVDDSQLPKDRFSAERLKGVDSTLKIQPAKLEDSAVYLCASSSAGPNEQYFGPGTRLTVT.

This chain uses TRBV29-1 with TRBJ1-1; 9 nucleotides align to TRBD1. The ends lost 7 bases at V and 4 bases at J; junction bases unmatched: 7. Germline V gene lookup returns CDR1 SQVTM and CDR2 ANQGSEA. The CDR3 is 13 residues long. For the CDR3, the DNA is TGCAGCGGGACTTGGACAGGGGCCACTGAAGCTTTCTTT. As protein: CSGTWTGATEAFF. The full variable domain, its missing parts supplied by reference TRBV29-1 and TRBJ1-1, is SAVISQKPSRDICQRGTSLTIQCQVDSQVTMMFWYRQQPGQSLTLIATANQGSEATYESGFVIDKFPISRPNLTFSTLTVSNMSPEDSSIYLCSGTWTGATEAFFGQGTRLTVV.

This clonotype was observed many times. The V call is TRBV19, the J call TRBJ1-1, with 8 nucleotides matching TRBD1. This CDR3 has 13 residues. Trimming at V came to 7 bases and at J to 1 base, leaving 2 bases not matched to a gene. The germline V gene encodes CDR1 LNHDA and CDR2 SQIVND (reference sequence). The CDR3 DNA is TGTGCCAGTATCGGACAGGGGAACACTGAAGCTTTCTTT. Translation gives CASIGQGNTEAFF. Full variable domain (missing parts from reference TRBV19 and TRBJ1-1): DGGITQSPKYLFRKEGQNVTLSCEQNLNHDAMYWYRQDPGQGLRLIYYSQIVNDFQKGDIAEGYSVSREKKESFPLTVTSAQKNPTAFYLCASIGQGNTEAFFGQGTRLTVV.